Detailed here is one TCR beta chain. The germline V gene encodes CDR1 KGHDR and CDR2 SFDVKD. The CDR3 spans 17 residues. V shed 2 bases and J shed 3 bases, with 16 bases lying between them. The data are from a study of T-cell reconstitution after alpha-beta-depleted transplantation in children. The TCRbeta library was prepared with unique molecular identifiers. TCRdb called the PCR reads again in MiXCR, with one record for every CDR3 protein. The sample lists 780,000 or so distinct CDR3 sequences; approximately 15% were seen once. The source was PBMCs, mostly from graft donor cells, collected 360 days after TCRalphabeta/CD19-depleted stem cell transplant. This receptor was identified in a male patient under 18 who had a stem cell transplant for acute lymphoblastic leukemia, so the T cells may come from the graft donor. The chain joins TRBV24-1 to TRBJ2-1; D is unresolved. DNA for the CDR3: TGTGCCACCAGTGATTCCGGGTGGAGTGGAAGCTACAATGAGCAGTTCTTC. Its translation is CATSDSGWSGSYNEQFF.